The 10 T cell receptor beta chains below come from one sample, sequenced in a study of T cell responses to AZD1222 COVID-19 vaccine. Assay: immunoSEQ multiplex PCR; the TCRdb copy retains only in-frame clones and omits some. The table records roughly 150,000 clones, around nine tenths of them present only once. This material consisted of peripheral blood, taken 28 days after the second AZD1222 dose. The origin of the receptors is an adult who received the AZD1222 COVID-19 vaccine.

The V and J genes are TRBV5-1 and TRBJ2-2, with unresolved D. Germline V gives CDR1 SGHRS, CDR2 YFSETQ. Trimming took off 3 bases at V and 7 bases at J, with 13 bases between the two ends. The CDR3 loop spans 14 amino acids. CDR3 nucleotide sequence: TGCGCCAGCAGCTCCTTGTCGTGGGGCGGGGAGCTGTTTTTT. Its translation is CASSSLSWGGELFF. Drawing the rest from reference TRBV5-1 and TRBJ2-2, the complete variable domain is KAGVTQTPRYLIKTRGQQVTLSCSPISGHRSVSWYQQTPGQGLQFLFEYFSETQRNKGNFPGRFSGRQFSNSRSEMNVSTLELGDSALYLCASSSLSWGGELFFGEGSRLTVL.

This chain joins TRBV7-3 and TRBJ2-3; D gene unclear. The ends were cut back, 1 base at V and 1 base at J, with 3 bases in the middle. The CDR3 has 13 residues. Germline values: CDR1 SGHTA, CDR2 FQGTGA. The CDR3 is CASSLKGTDTQYF. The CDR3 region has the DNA TGTGCCAGCAGCTTAAAAGGCACAGATACGCAGTATTTT.

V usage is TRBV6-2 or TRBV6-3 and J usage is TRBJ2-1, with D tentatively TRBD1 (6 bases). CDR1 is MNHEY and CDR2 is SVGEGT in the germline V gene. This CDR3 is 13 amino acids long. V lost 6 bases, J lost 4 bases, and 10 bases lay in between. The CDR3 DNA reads TGTGCCAGCAGCGGACAGCCTTACAATGAGCAGTTCTTC. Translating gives CASSGQPYNEQFF.

DNA of the CDR3: TGTGCCAGCAGCCACCGCGAGACTAGCGGAAGCACAGATACGCAGTATTTT. It translates to CASSHRETSGSTDTQYF. This rearrangement joins TRBV4-2 to TRBJ2-3; 9 nucleotides agree with TRBD2. J lost 0 bases, V lost 3 bases, and 7 bases had no gene match. The CDR3 is 17 amino acids. Germline-derived CDR1 and CDR2 are LGHNA and YNFKEQ.

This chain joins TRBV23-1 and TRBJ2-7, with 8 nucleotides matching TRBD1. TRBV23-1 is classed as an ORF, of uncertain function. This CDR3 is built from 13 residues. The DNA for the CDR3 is TGCGCAGTGGGGGACAGGAGGTCCTACGAGCAGTACTTC. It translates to CAVGDRRSYEQYF.

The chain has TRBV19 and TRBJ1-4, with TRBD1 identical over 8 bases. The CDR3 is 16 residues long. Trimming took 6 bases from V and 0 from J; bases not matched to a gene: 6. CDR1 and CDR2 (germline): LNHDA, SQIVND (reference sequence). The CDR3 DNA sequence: TGTGCCAGTAGGGGGACAGGCGGCCCAACTAATGAAAAACTGTTTTTT. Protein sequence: CASRGTGGPTNEKLFF.

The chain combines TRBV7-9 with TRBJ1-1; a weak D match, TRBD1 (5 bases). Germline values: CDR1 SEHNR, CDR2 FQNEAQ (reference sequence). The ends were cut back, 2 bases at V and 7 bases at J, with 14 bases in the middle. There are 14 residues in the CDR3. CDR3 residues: CASSLRQGLGEAFF. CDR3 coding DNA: TGTGCCAGCAGCTTACGCCAGGGTCTTGGTGAAGCTTTCTTT.

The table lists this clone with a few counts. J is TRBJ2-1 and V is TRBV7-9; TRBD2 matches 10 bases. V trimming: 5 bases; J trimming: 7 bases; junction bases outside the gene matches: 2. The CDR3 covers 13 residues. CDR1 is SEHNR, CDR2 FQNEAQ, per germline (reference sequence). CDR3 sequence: CASSPSGRNEQFF. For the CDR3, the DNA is TGTGCCAGCAGCCCTAGCGGGAGAAATGAGCAGTTCTTC.

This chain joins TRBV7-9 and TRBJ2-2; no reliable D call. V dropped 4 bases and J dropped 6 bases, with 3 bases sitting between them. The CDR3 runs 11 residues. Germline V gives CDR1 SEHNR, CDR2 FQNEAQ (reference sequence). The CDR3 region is CASSSPGELFF. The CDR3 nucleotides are TGTGCCAGCAGCTCCCCCGGGGAGCTGTTTTTT.

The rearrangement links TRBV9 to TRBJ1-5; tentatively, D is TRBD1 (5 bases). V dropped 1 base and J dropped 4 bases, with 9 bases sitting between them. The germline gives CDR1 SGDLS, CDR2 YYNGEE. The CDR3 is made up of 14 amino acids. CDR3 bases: TGTGCCAGCAGCGTAACGGGGGAAAATCAGCCCCAGCATTTT. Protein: CASSVTGENQPQHF.